These 19 T cell receptor beta chains were all obtained from the same sample, sequenced in a study of OX40 agonist ivuxolimab in advanced cancers. Libraries were prepared by immunoSEQ multiplex PCR; TCRdb keeps only in-frame clonotypes and omits some of them. The table has roughly 77,000 clones, less than 95% seen once. The material was CD4+ or CD8+ T cells sorted from blood, obtained in a trial of the OX40 agonist ivuxolimab. Source of these receptors: an adult with an advanced solid tumor such as melanoma, head and neck, liver or kidney cancer.

The chain has TRBV4-2 and TRBJ1-1; D call uncertain. Germline CDR1 LGHNA, CDR2 YNFKEQ. The CDR3 covers 13 residues. V shed 0 bases and J shed 6 bases, with 8 bases lying between them. CDR3 amino acids: CASSQDWRAEAFF. The CDR3, as DNA: TGTGCCAGCAGCCAAGATTGGAGGGCTGAAGCTTTCTTT.

The chain employs TRBV7-2 and TRBJ2-3; the D gene is possibly TRBD1 (6 bases). CDR1 is SGHTA, CDR2 FQGNSA, per germline. V lost 2 bases, J lost 3 bases, and 15 bases lay in between. This CDR3 has 16 residues. CDR3 protein: CASSLTQGLGTDTQYF. CDR3 nucleotides: TGTGCCAGCAGCTTAACGCAGGGGTTGGGTACAGATACGCAGTATTTT. Looking up the rest from reference TRBV7-2 and TRBJ2-3 gives the full variable domain: GAGVSQSPSNKVTEKGKDVELRCDPISGHTALYWYRQSLGQGLEFLIYFQGNSAPDKSGLPSDRFSAERTGGSVSTLTIQRTQQEDSAVYLCASSLTQGLGTDTQYFGPGTRLTVL.

The V call is TRBV25-1, the J call TRBJ1-4; D not resolved. Trimming stripped 2 bases from V and 7 bases from J, with 11 bases between. The germline V gene has CDR1 MGHDK and CDR2 SYGVNS. CDR3 length: 14 residues. The CDR3 here is CASSEAGSGEKLFF. In DNA form, the CDR3 reads TGTGCCAGCAGTGAAGCCGGGTCGGGTGAAAAACTGTTTTTT.

V and J are TRBV5-1 and TRBJ2-7; D unclear. Germline V gene data show CDR1 as SGHRS and CDR2 as YFSETQ. The CDR3 sequence is 14 residues long. Trimming cost V 4 bases and J 4 bases, with 15 bases left between them. The CDR3 here is CASSPFSGAYEQYF. CDR3 DNA: TGCGCCAGCAGCCCATTTAGTGGTGCTTACGAGCAGTACTTC.

This chain joins TRBV11-2 and TRBJ2-7; 7 bases agree with TRBD1. This CDR3 has 12 residues. Looked up from germline, CDR1 is SGHAT and CDR2 is FQNNGV. Losses at the gene ends were 0 bases for V and 11 bases for J; bases not matched to a gene: 4. The CDR3: CASSLDWGQKYF. The CDR3 nucleotides are TGTGCCAGCAGCTTAGATTGGGGACAGAAGTACTTC.

CDR3 amino acids: CASSLDVDYEQYF. In DNA form, the CDR3 reads TGCGCCAGCAGCCTGGACGTAGACTACGAGCAGTACTTC. The gene calls are TRBV4-1 and TRBJ2-7, with D uncertain. Germline CDR1 is MGHRA and CDR2 is YSYEKL. The CDR3 is made up of 13 amino acids. V lost 4 bases, J lost 3 bases, and 10 bases lay in between.

Worth noting for this clone: The CDR3 end shows no conserved phenylalanine or tryptophan, and so a read error is likely. This chain joins TRBV4-3 and TRBJ1-2, with TRBD1 as a possible D gene (5 bases). This CDR3 has 15 amino acids. CDR1 is LGHNA and CDR2 is YSLEER in the germline V gene. Trimming removed 0 bases from V and 4 bases from J, with 12 bases in between. The CDR3, as DNA: TGCGCCAGCAGCCAAGATAGGGGTCTGATCTATGGCTACACCCTC. Translation gives CASSQDRGLIYGYTL.

V and J are TRBV27 and TRBJ2-1; no firm D call. The CDR3 extends over 11 amino acids. Trimming shortened V by 3 bases and J by 6 bases, and 3 bases separated the two germline ends. Germline assignment: CDR1 MNHEY and CDR2 SMNVEV (reference sequence). DNA of the CDR3: TGTGCCAGCAGTTTGGGCAATGAGCAGTTCTTC. Its translation is CASSLGNEQFF.

This CDR3 reads CASSQDAGLGNTEAFF. The CDR3 nucleotides are TGTGCCAGCAGCCAAGATGCGGGGCTGGGGAACACTGAAGCTTTCTTT. This rearrangement joins TRBV4-2 to TRBJ1-1, with a tentative D call TRBD1 (5 bases). V lost 0 bases to trimming and J lost 1 base, with 12 bases between them. The CDR3 extends over 16 amino acids. Looked up from germline, CDR1 is LGHNA and CDR2 is YNFKEQ.

V usage is TRBV27 and J usage is TRBJ2-7; D unclear. Trimming removed 5 bases at V and 2 bases at J, with 16 bases between. CDR3 length equals 15 residues. Germline V CDR1 and CDR2: MNHEY, SMNVEV (reference sequence). The CDR3 region is CASSPHLGRAYEQYF. Written as DNA, the CDR3 is TGTGCCAGCAGTCCACACCTTGGACGGGCCTACGAGCAGTACTTC.

The chain couples TRBV4-3 to TRBJ1-6; a possible D gene is TRBD1 (5 bases). The CDR3 contains 15 residues. The germline V gene has CDR1 LGHNA and CDR2 YSLEER. The V and J ends lost 4 bases and 9 bases respectively, with 16 bases between them. CDR3 coding DNA: TGCGCCAGCAGCCTATCCCGGGGGACGGGTTCACCCCTCCACTTT. Amino acids: CASSLSRGTGSPLHF.

This clone showed up just once. The chain couples TRBV10-3 to TRBJ1-1; D remains ambiguous. Germline lookup yields CDR1 ENHRY and CDR2 SYGVKD. V lost 10 bases to trimming and J lost 2 bases, with 11 bases between them. The CDR3 totals 12 residues. The CDR3 DNA sequence: TGTGCCACCTTGGGTGGTAACACTGAAGCTTTCTTT. Translating it yields CATLGGNTEAFF.

The rearrangement joins TRBV9 to TRBJ2-7; 7 positions agree with TRBD1. Trimming removed 1 base from V and 6 bases from J; junction bases left unmatched: 4. Germline assignment: CDR1 SGDLS and CDR2 YYNGEE. This CDR3 has 13 amino acids. CDR3 nucleotides: TGTGCCAGCAGCGTACTGAGGGACAGCGAGCAGTACTTC. It is translated as CASSVLRDSEQYF.

The V call is TRBV2, the J call TRBJ2-4, with a weak D call TRBD2 (10 bases). Germline V gives CDR1 SNHLY, CDR2 FYNNEI. V was clipped by 4 bases and J by 10 bases, with 23 bases between them. CDR3 length: 16 amino acids. CDR3 sequence (DNA): TGTGCCAGCAGTGCAGATGGTAGCGGGGGGACAGGGATTCAGTACTTC. It codes for CASSADGSGGTGIQYF.

The genes are TRBV15 and TRBJ2-1, with 8 positions matching TRBD1. Losses at the gene ends were 1 base for V and 8 bases for J; bases not matched to a gene: 10. The germline CDR1 and CDR2 sequences are LNHNV and YYDKDF (reference sequence). The CDR3 consists of 16 residues. CDR3 protein: CATSRGWQDREDEQFF. The CDR3 DNA reads as TGTGCCACCAGCAGAGGATGGCAGGACAGGGAAGATGAGCAGTTCTTC.

The chain employs TRBV10-1 and TRBJ1-6; 9 nucleotides align to TRBD1. V gave up 3 bases and J gave up 9 bases; unmatched junction bases: 9. CDR3 length: 16 amino acids. Germline CDR1 is WNHNN and CDR2 is SYGVQD (reference sequence). CDR3 in amino acids: CASSDPGTGRGSPLHF. The CDR3 bases are TGCGCCAGCAGTGACCCCGGGACAGGGCGAGGTTCACCCCTCCACTTT.

The chain is built from TRBV16 and TRBJ2-7, with unresolved D. Germline V gene sequence: CDR1 KGHSY, CDR2 FQNENV. Trimming took off 3 bases at V and 2 bases at J, with 11 bases between the two ends. This CDR3 contains 14 residues. This CDR3 reads CASSHLRQPYEQYF. CDR3 nucleotides: TGTGCCAGCAGCCATCTCCGGCAGCCCTACGAGCAGTACTTC. Variable domain in full (rest from reference TRBV16 and TRBJ2-7): GEEVAQTPKHLVRGEGQKAKLYCAPIKGHSYVFWYQQVLKNEFKFLISFQNENVFDETGMPKERFSAKCLPNSPCSLEIQATKLEDSAVYFCASSHLRQPYEQYFGPGTRLTVT.

The rearrangement links TRBV6-5 to TRBJ2-3; D might be TRBD1 (5 bases). Germline V gene data show CDR1 as MNHEY and CDR2 as SVGAGI. The length of the CDR3 is 11 residues. Trimming removed 5 bases at V and 5 bases at J, with 5 bases between. The CDR3 DNA is TGTGCCAGCAGTGACAGAGATACGCAGTATTTT. This encodes CASSDRDTQYF.

As regards this clone: This specimen includes other DNA sequences encoding the same CDR3. The chain carries TRBV20-1 and TRBJ2-7; 7 bases match TRBD1. The CDR3 contains 10 residues. V shed 3 bases, J shed 10 bases, and the junction held 3 bases outside the gene matches. In germline, CDR1 is DFQATT, CDR2 SNEGSKA (reference sequence). In DNA form, the CDR3 reads TGCAGTGCTAGTAGGACAGGTCAGTACTTC. Protein: CSASRTGQYF.